This is a list of T cell receptor beta chains from one sample in a study of post-analysis software for immune sequencing data. TCRdb re-analysed the PCR reads in MiXCR, keeping a single row per CDR3 protein. There are a few hundred thousand distinct CDR3 sequences in the sample; roughly 45% occur only once, and around an eighth lies in the top ten. The sequencing sample was made of blood. The receptors stem from a girl between 10 and 17 years old with multiple sclerosis. Each CDR3 is given with its conserved first and last residue. A D gene is named only where the DNA matches it firmly. The size of a clone is reported for some rows only, either as once, few or many, or as a class for expanded clones.

>few|TRBJ2-5|-|TRBV28
CASSLTEETQYF
TGTGCCAGCAGTTTGACAGAAGAGACTCAGTACTTC
>-|TRBJ2-1|TRBD2|TRBV7-9
CASSLLAGLYNEQFF
TGTGCCAGCAGCTTACTAGCGGGCCTCTACAATGAGCAGTTCTTC
>few|TRBJ1-2|TRBD1|TRBV5-1
CASSLEGARDYGYTF
TGCGCCAGCAGCTTGGAGGGGGCAAGGGACTATGGCTACACCTTC
>-|TRBJ2-2|-|TRBV28
CASHAATRMTGELFF
TGTGCCAGCCACGCGGCCACACGTATGACCGGGGAGCTGTTTTTT
>many|TRBJ2-7|TRBD2|TRBV7-2
CASSRSGSSYEQYF
TGTGCCAGCAGCCGTAGCGGGAGCTCCTACGAGCAGTACTTC
>-|TRBJ2-2|-|TRBV12-3/TRBV12-4
CASSFVGTSGELFF
TGTGCCAGCAGTTTTGTGGGGACGAGCGGGGAGCTGTTTTTT
>-|TRBJ2-7|-|TRBV27
CASSQGGVDSSYEQYF
TGTGCCAGCAGCCAGGGTGGGGTAGACAGCTCCTACGAGCAGTACTTC
>-|TRBJ2-2|TRBD1|TRBV10-1
CASSQTGAGELFF
TGCGCCAGCAGCCAAACAGGGGCCGGGGAGCTGTTTTTT
>-|TRBJ2-1|-|TRBV12-3/TRBV12-4
CASSPSNYLGFF
TGTGCCAGCAGCCCCTCCAACTACTTAGGGTTCTTC
>-|TRBJ1-5|-|TRBV20-1
CSARRPGHNNQPQHF
TGCAGTGCTAGACGGCCGGGCCACAACAATCAGCCCCAGCATTTT
>few|TRBJ2-3|TRBD2|TRBV20-1
CSATLPGGDADTQYF
TGCAGTGCTACCCTACCGGGGGGGGACGCAGATACGCAGTATTTT
>few|TRBJ2-5|-|TRBV20-1
CSARPTGQETQYF
TGCAGTGCCAGACCCACGGGCCAAGAGACCCAGTACTTC
>few|TRBJ2-1|TRBD2|TRBV9
CASSTLGGRHNEQFF
TGTGCCAGCAGCACCCTAGGCGGGAGGCACAATGAGCAGTTCTTC
>many|TRBJ2-5|TRBD2|TRBV5-1
CASSIRLAGVQETQYF
TGCGCCAGCAGCATCCGACTAGCGGGAGTTCAAGAGACCCAGTACTTC
>few|TRBJ1-4|-|TRBV6-5
CASSYGAEREKLFF
TGTGCCAGCAGTTACGGGGCGGAAAGAGAAAAACTGTTTTTT
>-|TRBJ2-1|-|TRBV5-5
CASSSRAGNNEQFF
TGTGCCAGCAGCTCGCGGGCGGGAAACAATGAGCAGTTCTTC
>-|TRBJ1-2|-|TRBV4-3
CASSQEAREVYGYTF
TGCGCCAGCAGCCAAGAAGCCAGGGAAGTCTATGGCTACACCTTC
>-|TRBJ1-2|-|TRBV27
CASSLGVKSGYTF
TGTGCCAGCAGTTTAGGGGTCAAGTCTGGCTACACCTTC
>-|TRBJ2-1|-|TRBV20-1
CSARTDNEQFF
TGCAGTGCTAGAACGGACAATGAGCAGTTCTTC
>-|TRBJ2-3|-|TRBV29-1
CSVWAGRSTDTQYF
TGCAGCGTTTGGGCGGGGCGGAGCACAGATACGCAGTATTTT
>-|TRBJ2-3|TRBD2|TRBV7-2
CASTQRDLTDTQYF
TGTGCCAGCACCCAGCGGGATTTAACAGATACGCAGTATTTT
>few|TRBJ2-7|-|TRBV12-3/TRBV12-4
CASSLNLQAYEQYF
TGTGCCAGCAGTTTAAATCTTCAGGCGTACGAGCAGTACTTC
>-|TRBJ2-3|-|TRBV20-1
CSAPRGGSADTQYF
TGCAGTGCCCCCAGGGGAGGAAGCGCAGATACGCAGTATTTT
>-|TRBJ2-1|-|TRBV10-3
CAISERESYNEQFF
TGTGCCATCAGTGAGCGGGAGTCCTACAATGAGCAGTTCTTC
>-|TRBJ2-1|-|TRBV2
CASIPDGASHNEQFF
TGTGCCAGCATCCCCGACGGAGCCAGCCACAATGAGCAGTTCTTC
>-|TRBJ2-5|TRBD2|TRBV7-2
CASSYAGGGETQYF
TGTGCCAGCAGCTATGCGGGAGGTGGAGAGACCCAGTACTTC
>-|TRBJ2-3|-|TRBV20-1
CSARGGASTDTQYF
TGCAGTGCTAGGGGGGGAGCCAGCACAGATACGCAGTATTTT
>few|TRBJ2-7|-|TRBV20-1
CSAPGPRDEQYF
TGCAGTGCTCCTGGGCCAAGGGACGAGCAGTACTTC
>-|TRBJ2-7|-|TRBV20-1
CSASPGDQDSYEQYF
TGCAGTGCCAGCCCAGGGGACCAGGATTCCTACGAGCAGTACTTC
>-|TRBJ2-1|-|TRBV27
CASSPDGYNEQFF
TGTGCCAGCAGTCCGGACGGTTACAATGAGCAGTTCTTC
>few|TRBJ1-2|-|TRBV6-5
CASSYSMVRVDGYTF
TGTGCCAGCAGTTACTCGATGGTCAGGGTAGATGGCTACACCTTC
>-|TRBJ2-1|TRBD1|TRBV5-1
CASRTGTGFYNEQFF
TGCGCCAGCCGCACCGGGACAGGCTTCTACAATGAGCAGTTCTTC
>-|TRBJ2-5|TRBD2|TRBV20-1
CSALSGRGEETQYF
TGCAGTGCCCTTAGCGGGAGGGGAGAGGAGACCCAGTACTTC
>few|TRBJ2-5|TRBD1|TRBV29-1
CSARDRGEETQYF
TGCAGCGCTCGGGACAGGGGTGAAGAGACCCAGTACTTC
>-|TRBJ2-2|-|TRBV9
CASSVEGVNTGELFF
TGTGCCAGCAGCGTAGAGGGGGTAAACACCGGGGAGCTGTTTTTT
>few|TRBJ1-1|-|TRBV7-2
CASSADQDTEAFF
TGTGCCAGCAGCGCCGACCAAGACACTGAAGCTTTCTTT
>-|TRBJ2-5|-|TRBV12-3/TRBV12-4
CASSFAGTQETQYF
TGTGCCAGCAGTTTTGCAGGGACCCAAGAGACCCAGTACTTC